This TCR beta chain comes out of a study of cytomegalovirus exposure and HLA in healthy donors. Germline V lookup: CDR1 SGHNT, CDR2 YYREEE (reference sequence). The length of the CDR3 is 16 residues. Between the trimmed V and J ends, which lost 0 bases and 1 base, there was a span of 12 bases. The study ran its PCR with 60 Vbeta and 13 Jbeta primers. Sequencing was performed with immunoSEQ multiplex PCR; in TCRdb, only in-frame clones are kept and a portion is missing. The data show 180,000 or so clones, 75% to 80% seen once. Remarks on this clone: Its target is not known.

General study results and limits: Rates of TCR association differed by HLA locus in a later analysis, with DRB1 highest and HLA-C lowest.

This clonotype originated in a man aged 40-49 years in good health and CMV-seropositive. The chain combines TRBV5-4 with TRBJ2-3; perhaps TRBD1 as D (6 bases). The sequenced sample consisted of PBMCs. Here the CDR3 DNA reads TGTGCCAGCAGCTTGGGAGGGGGAGCGGGCACAGATACGCAGTATTTT. This gives the protein CASSLGGGAGTDTQYF. The variable domain in full, completed from reference TRBV5-4 and TRBJ2-3, reads ETGVTQSPTHLIKTRGQQVTLRCSSQSGHNTVSWYQQALGQGPQFIFQYYREEENGRGNFPPRFSGLQFPNYSSELNVNALELDDSALYLCASSLGGGAGTDTQYFGPGTRLTVL.